This TCR beta chain was retrieved from a study of cytotoxic CD8 clonotypes in ibrutinib-treated CLL. Study overall: A median approximately 12 months of treatment, range 6 to 36, preceded the collection of response samples. Regarding the study as a whole: Clonality correlated strongly with circulating CD8+ T cells and exceeded age-matched healthy donors at baseline.

To note about this clone: Its target is unknown.

Produced via immunoSEQ multiplex PCR; TCRdb's table is partial and in-frame only. This sample has around 92,000 clones, with approximately 80% found just once. The sequence was obtained from a human donor with chronic lymphocytic leukemia. This sample comprised PBMCs, obtained after 24 months of ibrutinib treatment.

CDR3 sequence (DNA): TGTGCCATCTCTGGACCTCGGCCCTACAATGAGCAGTTCTTC. It translates to CAISGPRPYNEQFF. J is TRBJ2-1 and V is TRBV10-3; D ambiguous. The CDR3 is 14 amino acids. The V end was cut by 8 bases, the J end by 2 bases, with 13 bases between. The germline gives CDR1 ENHRY, CDR2 SYGVKD.